These 20 T cell receptor beta chains were sequenced from one sample in a study of blood T cell repertoires in COVID-19 (dated by TCRdb to 2018 to 2020). The library was generated by the immunoSEQ multiplex PCR assay. Sourced from immuneACCESS, this table was stored by TCRdb with only in-frame sequences that have V and J called. A share of the clones is absent; for the studies checked, an unresolved V gene accounts for under half, and the remainder has no known explanation. This sample is represented by 52,000 or so clones; about nine tenths of them were singletons. The top ten hold around 28% of the sample. Sequencing input: peripheral blood. These receptors originate from a human donor in a cohort sampled during active COVID-19.

The chain combines TRBV6-5 with TRBJ2-3; no clear D. With 4 bases removed from V and 2 bases from J, the gap between germline ends came to 13 bases. Germline CDR1 and CDR2: MNHEY and SVGAGI. This CDR3 is 15 amino acids long. The CDR3 region is CASSSKVSNTDTQYF. The CDR3 DNA follows: TGTGCCAGCAGTTCTAAAGTGTCAAACACAGATACGCAGTATTTT.

Here the CDR3 reads CASSMVLSSGNTIYF. CDR3 bases: TGTGCCAGTAGTATGGTTTTGAGCTCTGGAAACACCATATATTTT. The chain employs TRBV19 and TRBJ1-3; no reliable D call. This CDR3 is 15 amino acids long. Germline CDR1 reads LNHDA; CDR2 reads SQIVND (reference sequence). V was trimmed by 3 bases and J by 0 bases, leaving 9 bases between them.

The chain has TRBV11-2 and TRBJ1-3; D gene uncertain. The CDR3 runs to 14 residues. Trimming pared 1 base from V and 2 bases from J, leaving 6 bases between. The germline gives CDR1 SGHAT, CDR2 FQNNGV. The CDR3 DNA is TGTGCCAGCAGCTTAGTAGATACTGGAAACACCATATATTTT. Its protein product is CASSLVDTGNTIYF.

This chain links TRBV9 with TRBJ2-1; D is possibly TRBD1 (6 bases). CDR1 and CDR2 (germline): SGDLS, YYNGEE. The ends were cut back, 0 bases at V and 8 bases at J, with 15 bases in the middle. This CDR3 has 15 amino acids. CDR3 sequence (DNA): TGTGCCAGCAGCGTAGCAGTAAGGGGGAGCGATGAGCAGTTCTTC. Translation: CASSVAVRGSDEQFF.

The chain couples TRBV10-3 to TRBJ1-2; D is uncertain. Trimming removed 7 bases at V and 1 base at J, with 19 bases between. Germline CDR1 reads ENHRY; CDR2 reads SYGVKD. The CDR3 loop spans 16 amino acids. The CDR3 DNA is TGTGCCATCAATGATCCCGGCGGCAATGATAACTATGGCTACACCTTC. Translated: CAINDPGGNDNYGYTF.

The chain couples TRBV19 to TRBJ2-4; TRBD1 agrees at 9 bases. V lost 7 bases and J lost 7; bases outside the gene matches: 8. The CDR3 contains 14 residues. The germline CDR1 and CDR2 sequences are LNHDA and SQIVND (reference sequence). CDR3 coding DNA: TGTGCCAGTAAACAGGGACAGGGTGGGAACATTCAGTACTTC. The encoded protein is CASKQGQGGNIQYF.

V usage is TRBV7-9 and J usage is TRBJ1-1; 9 nucleotides align to TRBD1. V lost 6 bases and J lost 8; bases outside the gene matches: 4. Germline CDR1 reads SEHNR; CDR2 reads FQNEAQ (reference sequence). This CDR3 region has 12 residues. The DNA of the CDR3 is TGTGCCAGCAGGACACAGGGGGCGGAAGCTTTCTTT. Translating it yields CASRTQGAEAFF.

This chain uses TRBV5-1 with TRBJ1-6, with 12 bases lining up with TRBD1. The CDR3 is 16 residues long. Losses at the gene ends were 4 bases for V and 7 bases for J; bases not matched to a gene: 6. The germline V gene has CDR1 SGHRS and CDR2 YFSETQ. The CDR3 spells CASSRVGQGANSPLHF. CDR3 nucleotide sequence: TGCGCCAGCAGCCGGGTGGGACAGGGGGCCAATTCACCCCTCCACTTT.

This clone has more than one count but fewer than ten. The rearrangement links TRBV11-2 to TRBJ1-6; perhaps TRBD1 as D (6 bases). Trimming removed 2 bases from V and 2 bases from J, with 7 bases in between. CDR3 length: 15 residues. CDR1 and CDR2 from the germline V gene are SGHAT and FQNNGV. The CDR3 is CASSLTGTYNSPLHF. The DNA of the CDR3 is TGTGCCAGCAGCTTAACAGGGACCTATAATTCACCCCTCCACTTT.

The sample holds one count of this clone. The chain carries TRBV5-1 and TRBJ2-7; TRBD2 is a possible D gene (5 bases). Germline V gene data show CDR1 as SGHRS and CDR2 as YFSETQ. The length of the CDR3 is 16 residues. The V gene lost 4 bases and the J gene lost 0 bases, with 17 bases spanning the gap. Here the CDR3 DNA reads TGCGCCAGCAGCACTTCACCCGGGATTTCCTCCTACGAGCAGTACTTC. Translating gives CASSTSPGISSYEQYF.

CDR3 in amino acids: CASSPSGRANEQFF. In DNA form, the CDR3 reads TGTGCCAGCAGCCCTAGCGGGAGGGCCAATGAGCAGTTCTTC. The chain is built from TRBV28 and TRBJ2-1, with 12 bases that match TRBD2. The V gene end was trimmed by 6 bases and the J gene end by 6 bases; junction bases not matched to a gene: 3. CDR3 length: 14 amino acids. CDR1 is MDHEN, CDR2 SYDVKM, per germline.

CDR3 DNA: TGTGCCAGTAGGGACAGGGGAAATTCACCCCTCCACTTT. This translates into CASRDRGNSPLHF. The chain recombines TRBV19 with TRBJ1-6; the match to TRBD1 covers 9 bases. The germline gives CDR1 LNHDA, CDR2 SQIVND (reference sequence). J lost 7 bases, V lost 6 bases, and 1 base had no gene match. This CDR3 spans 13 amino acids.

The chain links TRBV3-1 (or the pseudogene TRBV3-2) to TRBJ2-3; the match to TRBD2 covers 10 bases. Per the germline V gene, CDR1 is LGHDT and CDR2 is YNNKEL (reference sequence). The length of the CDR3 is 16 residues. The J segment lost 5 bases and the V segment lost 2 bases, leaving 7 bases of the junction unmatched. The CDR3 loop is CASSQTTSGERDTQYF. CDR3 bases: TGTGCCAGCAGCCAAACAACTAGCGGGGAACGAGATACGCAGTATTTT.

The chain is built from TRBV15 and TRBJ2-1; 11 nucleotides line up with TRBD2. CDR1 is LNHNV and CDR2 is YYDKDF in the germline V gene (reference sequence). The CDR3 is made up of 16 amino acids. Trimming removed 1 base from V and 12 bases from J; junction bases left unmatched: 11. The CDR3 is CATSRGGTSGNRGQFF. The CDR3 DNA reads as TGTGCCACCAGCAGAGGGGGGACTAGCGGTAACCGTGGGCAGTTCTTC.

This clone was counted a single time. This chain links TRBV28 with TRBJ2-7; 10 bases agree with TRBD2. The V and J ends lost 2 bases and 3 bases, in that order; junction bases with no gene match: 4. The length of the CDR3 is 15 residues. The germline gives CDR1 MDHEN, CDR2 SYDVKM. CDR3 nucleotide sequence: TGTGCCAGCAGTTTAGGTAGCGGGAGGTTCTACGAGCAGTACTTC. This gives the protein CASSLGSGRFYEQYF.

The chain is built from TRBV19 and TRBJ2-3, with 9 bases identical to TRBD2. With 5 bases clipped from V and 5 bases from J, the junction kept 8 bases outside the gene matches. The length of the CDR3 is 15 residues. Germline CDR1 is LNHDA and CDR2 is SQIVND (reference sequence). The CDR3 sequence is CASSPLAGYGDTQYF. CDR3 nucleotides: TGTGCCAGTAGTCCTCTAGCGGGATATGGAGATACGCAGTATTTT.

DNA of the CDR3: TGTGCCAGCAGCTTAGGGCAGGGCAGAGATACGCAGTATTTT. Encoded protein: CASSLGQGRDTQYF. This chain uses TRBV7-2 with TRBJ2-3; a weak D match, TRBD1 (5 bases). CDR1 and CDR2 from the germline V gene are SGHTA and FQGNSA. Trimming removed 1 base from V and 5 bases from J, with 10 bases in between. This CDR3 is 14 amino acids long.

The chain recombines TRBV5-1 with TRBJ2-3; 13 positions match TRBD2. The CDR3 extends over 18 amino acids. Germline loops: CDR1 SGHRS, CDR2 YFSETQ. The V and J ends lost 4 bases and 7 bases, in that order; junction bases with no gene match: 15. The CDR3: CASSRTLITSGGAYTQYF. The CDR3 region has the DNA TGCGCCAGCAGCCGGACCCTCATCACTAGCGGGGGGGCGTATACGCAGTATTTT.

The V gene is TRBV19, the J gene TRBJ2-2, with TRBD2 as a possible D gene (7 bases). V dropped 3 bases and J dropped 2 bases, with 10 bases sitting between them. The CDR3 totals 15 residues. Germline CDR1 LNHDA, CDR2 SQIVND (reference sequence). CDR3 loop: CASSMRGGNTGELFF. The CDR3 DNA sequence: TGTGCCAGTAGTATGAGGGGGGGAAACACCGGGGAGCTGTTTTTT.

This chain links TRBV13 with TRBJ2-7; D unclear. Germline CDR1 is PRHDT and CDR2 is FYEKMQ (reference sequence). Between the trimmed V and J ends, which lost 2 bases and 5 bases, there was a span of 10 bases. The CDR3 sequence is 13 residues long. CDR3 protein: CASSLYVTDEQYF. The CDR3 DNA reads TGTGCCAGCAGCTTATATGTCACAGACGAGCAGTACTTC.